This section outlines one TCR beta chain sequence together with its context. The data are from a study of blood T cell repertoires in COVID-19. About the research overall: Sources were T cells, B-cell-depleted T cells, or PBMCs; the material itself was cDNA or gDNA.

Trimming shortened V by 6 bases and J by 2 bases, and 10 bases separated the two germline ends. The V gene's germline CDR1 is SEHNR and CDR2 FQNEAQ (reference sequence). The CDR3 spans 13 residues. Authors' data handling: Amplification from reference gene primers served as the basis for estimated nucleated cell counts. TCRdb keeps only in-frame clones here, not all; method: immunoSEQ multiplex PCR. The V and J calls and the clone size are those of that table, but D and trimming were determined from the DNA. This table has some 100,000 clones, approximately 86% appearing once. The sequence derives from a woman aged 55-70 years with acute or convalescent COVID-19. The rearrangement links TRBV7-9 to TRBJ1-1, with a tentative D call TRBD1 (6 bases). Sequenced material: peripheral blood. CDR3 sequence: CASRSRGNTEAFF. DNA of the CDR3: TGTGCCAGCAGGAGCAGGGGAAACACTGAAGCTTTCTTT.